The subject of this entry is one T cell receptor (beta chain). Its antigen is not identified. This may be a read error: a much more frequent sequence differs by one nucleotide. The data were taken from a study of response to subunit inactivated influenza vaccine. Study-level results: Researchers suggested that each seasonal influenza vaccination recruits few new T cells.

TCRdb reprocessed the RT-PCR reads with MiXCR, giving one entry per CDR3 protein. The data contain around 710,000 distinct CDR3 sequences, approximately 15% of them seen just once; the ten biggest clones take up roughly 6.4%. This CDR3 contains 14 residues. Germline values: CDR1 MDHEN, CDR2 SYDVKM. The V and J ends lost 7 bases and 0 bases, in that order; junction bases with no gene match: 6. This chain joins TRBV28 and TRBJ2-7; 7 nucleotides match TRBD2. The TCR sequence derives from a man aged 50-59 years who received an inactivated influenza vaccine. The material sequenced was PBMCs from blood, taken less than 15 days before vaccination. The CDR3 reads CASIPAGSSYEQYF. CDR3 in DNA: TGTGCCAGCATTCCAGCGGGGAGCTCCTACGAGCAGTACTTC.